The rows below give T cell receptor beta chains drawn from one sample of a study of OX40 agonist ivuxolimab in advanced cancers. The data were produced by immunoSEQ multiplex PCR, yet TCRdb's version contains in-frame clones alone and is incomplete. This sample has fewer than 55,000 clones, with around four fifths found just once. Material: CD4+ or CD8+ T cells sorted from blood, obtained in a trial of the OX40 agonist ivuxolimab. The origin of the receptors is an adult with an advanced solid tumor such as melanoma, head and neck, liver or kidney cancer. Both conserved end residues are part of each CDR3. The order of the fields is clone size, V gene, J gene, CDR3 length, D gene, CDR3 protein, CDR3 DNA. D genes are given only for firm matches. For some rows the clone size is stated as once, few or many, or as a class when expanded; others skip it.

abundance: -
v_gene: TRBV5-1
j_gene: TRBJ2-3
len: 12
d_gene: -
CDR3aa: CASSLLGGSQYF
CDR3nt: TGCGCCAGCAGCCTTCTAGGTGGATCGCAGTATTTT

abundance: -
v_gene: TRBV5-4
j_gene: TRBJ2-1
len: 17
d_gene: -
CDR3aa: CASSLPPGALSYNEQFF
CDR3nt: TGTGCCAGCAGCTTGCCCCCGGGGGCCCTCTCCTACAATGAGCAGTTCTTC

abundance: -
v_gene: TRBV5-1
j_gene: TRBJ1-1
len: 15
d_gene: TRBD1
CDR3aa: CASSFGDRGNAEAFF
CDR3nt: TGCGCCAGCAGCTTTGGCGACAGGGGGAATGCTGAAGCTTTCTTT

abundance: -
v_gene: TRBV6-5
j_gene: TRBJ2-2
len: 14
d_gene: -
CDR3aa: CASSRNGDTGELFF
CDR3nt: TGTGCCAGCAGTAGGAACGGAGACACCGGGGAGCTGTTTTTT

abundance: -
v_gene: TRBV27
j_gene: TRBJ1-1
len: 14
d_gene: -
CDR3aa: CASSLGGQMTEAFF
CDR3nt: TGTGCCAGCAGTTTAGGCGGACAGATGACTGAAGCTTTCTTT

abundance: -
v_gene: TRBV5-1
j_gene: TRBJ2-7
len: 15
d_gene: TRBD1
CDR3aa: CASSLVGTGEPEQYF
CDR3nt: TGCGCCAGCAGCTTGGTCGGGACAGGGGAACCCGAGCAGTACTTC

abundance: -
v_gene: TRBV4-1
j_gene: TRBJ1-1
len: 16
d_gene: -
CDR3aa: CASSLGEGARRAEAFF
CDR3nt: TGCGCCAGCAGTCTGGGGGAAGGGGCGAGGAGAGCTGAAGCTTTCTTT

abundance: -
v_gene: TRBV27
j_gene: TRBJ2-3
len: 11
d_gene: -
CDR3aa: CASSFEDTQYF
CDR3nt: TGTGCCAGCAGTTTTGAAGATACGCAGTATTTT

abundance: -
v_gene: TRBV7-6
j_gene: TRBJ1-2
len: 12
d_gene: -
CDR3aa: CASSPGTYGYTF
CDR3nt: TGTGCCAGCAGCCCCGGGACCTATGGCTACACCTTC

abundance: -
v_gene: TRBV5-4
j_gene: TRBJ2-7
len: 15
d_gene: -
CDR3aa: CASSLWDGSGYEQYF
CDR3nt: TGTGCCAGCAGCTTGTGGGACGGGTCCGGGTACGAGCAGTACTTC

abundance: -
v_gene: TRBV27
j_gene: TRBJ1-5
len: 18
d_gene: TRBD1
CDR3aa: CASSPSGTGIYSNQPQHF
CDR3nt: TGTGCCAGCAGCCCCTCCGGGACAGGGATTTATAGCAATCAGCCCCAGCATTTT

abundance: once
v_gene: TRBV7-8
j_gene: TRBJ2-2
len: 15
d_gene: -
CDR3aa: CASSSHSGQDGELFF
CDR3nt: TGTGCCAGCAGCTCCCACTCGGGGCAGGACGGGGAGCTGTTTTTT

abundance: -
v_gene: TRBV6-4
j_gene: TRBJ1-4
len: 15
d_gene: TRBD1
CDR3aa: CASTDRAPTNEKLFF
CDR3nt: TGTGCCAGCACCGACAGGGCCCCAACTAATGAAAAACTGTTTTTT

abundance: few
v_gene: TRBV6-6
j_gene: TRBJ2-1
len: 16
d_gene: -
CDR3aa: CASSYYFRGSGNEQFF
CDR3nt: TGTGCCAGCAGTTACTACTTCAGGGGATCCGGCAATGAGCAGTTCTTC

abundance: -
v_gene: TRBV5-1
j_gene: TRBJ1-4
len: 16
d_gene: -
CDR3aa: CASRDGMGATNEKLFF
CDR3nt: TGCGCCAGCAGGGACGGAATGGGGGCAACTAATGAAAAACTGTTTTTT

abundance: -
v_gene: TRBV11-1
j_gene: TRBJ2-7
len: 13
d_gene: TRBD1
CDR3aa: CASSSGTAYEQYF
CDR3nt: TGTGCCAGCAGCTCTGGGACAGCATACGAGCAGTACTTC

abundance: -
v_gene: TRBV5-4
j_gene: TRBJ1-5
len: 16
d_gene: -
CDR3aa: CASSLSYGNGNQPQHF
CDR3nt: TGTGCCAGCAGCTTGTCGTACGGGAATGGGAATCAGCCCCAGCATTTT

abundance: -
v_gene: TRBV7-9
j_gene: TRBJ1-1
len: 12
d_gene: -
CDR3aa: CASNPADGEAFF
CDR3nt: TGTGCCAGCAATCCGGCGGACGGAGAAGCTTTCTTT

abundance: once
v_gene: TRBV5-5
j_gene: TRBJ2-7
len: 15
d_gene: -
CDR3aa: CASSPQPGVSYEQYF
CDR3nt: TGTGCCAGCAGCCCTCAACCAGGGGTTTCCTACGAGCAGTACTTC

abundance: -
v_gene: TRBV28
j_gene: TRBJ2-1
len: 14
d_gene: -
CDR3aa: CASSLDRSKVGQFF
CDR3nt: TGTGCCAGCAGTTTAGATAGGTCTAAGGTTGGGCAGTTCTTC

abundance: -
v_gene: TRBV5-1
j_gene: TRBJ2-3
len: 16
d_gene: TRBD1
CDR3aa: CASSSGQGLEADTQYF
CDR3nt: TGCGCCAGCAGCTCCGGACAGGGATTAGAGGCAGATACGCAGTATTTT

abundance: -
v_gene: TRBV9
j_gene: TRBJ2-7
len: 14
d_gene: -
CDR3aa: CASSVVPGEYEQYF
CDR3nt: TGTGCCAGCAGCGTAGTACCCGGCGAGTACGAGCAGTACTTC

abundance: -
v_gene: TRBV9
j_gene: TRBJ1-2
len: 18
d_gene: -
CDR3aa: CASSTTPGAQQTVFGYTF
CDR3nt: TGTGCCAGCAGCACCACGCCCGGGGCGCAACAAACGGTGTTTGGCTACACCTTC

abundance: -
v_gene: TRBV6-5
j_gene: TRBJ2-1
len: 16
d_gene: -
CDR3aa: CASSYSRVVTYNEQFF
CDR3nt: TGTGCCAGCAGTTACTCCAGAGTCGTGACCTACAATGAGCAGTTCTTC

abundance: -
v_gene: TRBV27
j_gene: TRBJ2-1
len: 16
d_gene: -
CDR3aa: CASRPESVVYYNEQFF
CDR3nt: TGTGCCAGCAGGCCCGAGAGTGTTGTGTACTACAATGAGCAGTTCTTC

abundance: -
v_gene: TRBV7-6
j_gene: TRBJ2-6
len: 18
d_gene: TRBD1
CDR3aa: CASSLGDRGNSGANVLTF
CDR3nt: TGTGCCAGCAGCTTAGGGGACAGGGGCAACTCTGGGGCCAACGTCCTGACTTTC

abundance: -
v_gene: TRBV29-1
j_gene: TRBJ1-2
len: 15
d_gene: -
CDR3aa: CSVRWTVIPNYGYTF
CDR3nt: TGCAGCGTCCGCTGGACAGTCATTCCTAACTATGGCTACACCTTC

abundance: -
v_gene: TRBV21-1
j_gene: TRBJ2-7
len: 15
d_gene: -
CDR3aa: CASSKDQGGIYEQYF
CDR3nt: TGTGCCAGCAGCAAAGACCAGGGGGGAATATACGAGCAGTACTTC

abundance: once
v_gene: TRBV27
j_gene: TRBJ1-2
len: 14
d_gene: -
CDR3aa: CASSLSAGLYGYTF
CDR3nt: TGTGCCAGCAGTTTATCGGCAGGGCTATATGGCTACACCTTC

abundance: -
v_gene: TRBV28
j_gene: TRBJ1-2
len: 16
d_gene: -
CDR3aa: CASRKPGETTNYGYTF
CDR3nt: TGTGCCAGCAGAAAACCAGGGGAAACTACTAACTATGGCTACACCTTC

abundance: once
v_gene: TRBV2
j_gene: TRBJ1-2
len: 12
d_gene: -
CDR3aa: CASRTGGYGYTF
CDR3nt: TGTGCCAGCAGAACCGGGGGCTATGGCTACACCTTC

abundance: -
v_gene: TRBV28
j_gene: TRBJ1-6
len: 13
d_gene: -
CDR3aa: CASRNVLDSPLHF
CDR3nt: TGTGCCAGCAGAAATGTGTTGGATTCACCCCTCCACTTT

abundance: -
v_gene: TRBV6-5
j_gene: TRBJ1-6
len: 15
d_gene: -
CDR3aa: CASSYGSSYNSPLHF
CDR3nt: TGTGCCAGCAGTTACGGGAGCTCCTATAATTCACCCCTCCACTTT

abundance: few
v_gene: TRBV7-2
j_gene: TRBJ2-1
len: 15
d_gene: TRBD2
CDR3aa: CASSFHVGGSNEQFF
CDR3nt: TGTGCCAGCAGCTTTCATGTGGGGGGGTCCAATGAGCAGTTCTTC

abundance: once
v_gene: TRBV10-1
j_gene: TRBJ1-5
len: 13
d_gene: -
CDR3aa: CASSDHGNQPQHF
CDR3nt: TGCGCCAGCAGTGATCACGGCAATCAGCCCCAGCATTTT

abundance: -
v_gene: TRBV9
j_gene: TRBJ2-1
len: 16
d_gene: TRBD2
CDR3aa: CASSVEQGLAGFEQFF
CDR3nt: TGTGCCAGCAGCGTAGAACAGGGACTAGCGGGGTTTGAGCAGTTCTTC

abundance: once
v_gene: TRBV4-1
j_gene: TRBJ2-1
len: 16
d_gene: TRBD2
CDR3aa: CASSPQTSGTYNEQFF
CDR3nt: TGCGCCAGCAGCCCCCAGACCAGCGGGACTTACAATGAGCAGTTCTTC

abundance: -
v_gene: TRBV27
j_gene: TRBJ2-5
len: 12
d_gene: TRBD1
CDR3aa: CASRGTEETQYF
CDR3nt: TGTGCCAGCAGGGGGACAGAAGAGACCCAGTACTTC

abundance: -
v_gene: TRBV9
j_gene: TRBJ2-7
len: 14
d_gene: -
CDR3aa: CASSVGEYPYEQYF
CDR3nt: TGTGCCAGCAGCGTAGGAGAGTATCCCTACGAGCAGTACTTC

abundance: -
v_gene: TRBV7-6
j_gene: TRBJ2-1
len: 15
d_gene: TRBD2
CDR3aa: CASSLPAGGGNEQFF
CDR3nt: TGTGCCAGCAGCTTACCAGCGGGGGGAGGGAATGAGCAGTTCTTC

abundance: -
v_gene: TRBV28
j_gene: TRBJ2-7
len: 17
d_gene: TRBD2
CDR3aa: CASSLGTSGSSGYEQYF
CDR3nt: TGTGCCAGCAGTCTTGGGACTAGCGGGAGCTCCGGGTACGAGCAGTACTTC

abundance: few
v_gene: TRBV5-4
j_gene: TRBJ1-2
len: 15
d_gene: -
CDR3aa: CASSLYTQGLGGYTF
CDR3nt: TGTGCCAGCAGCTTGTATACACAGGGACTGGGGGGCTACACCTTC